A single sample is the source of the 26 T cell receptor beta chains below, sequenced in a study of blood T cell repertoires in COVID-19. TCRdb keeps only in-frame clones here, not all; method: immunoSEQ multiplex PCR. The table lists 150,000 to 200,000 clones, around four fifths of them singletons. The sequenced sample was peripheral blood. The origin of the receptors is an elderly woman with acute or convalescent COVID-19.

J is TRBJ2-1 and V is TRBV19, with D maybe TRBD2 (6 bases). Looked up from germline, CDR1 is LNHDA and CDR2 is SQIVND (reference sequence). This CDR3 comprises 16 residues. Trimming took off 7 bases at V and 4 bases at J, with 20 bases between the two ends. CDR3 nucleotides: TGTGCCAGTAACTCCCCCCCGGGGAGGACATACAATGAGCAGTTCTTC. This encodes CASNSPPGRTYNEQFF.

This clone was detected only once. The CDR3 protein is CASSPQGEVGNSPLHF. The CDR3 region has the DNA TGTGCCAGCTCACCACAGGGAGAGGTGGGCAATTCACCCCTCCACTTT. The chain carries TRBV18 and TRBJ1-6; D unresolved. This CDR3 spans 16 amino acids. Germline V gene lookup returns CDR1 KGHSH and CDR2 LQKENI. V lost 1 base and J lost 7, with 14 bases in between. The full variable domain, its missing parts supplied by reference TRBV18 and TRBJ1-6, is NAGVMQNPRHLVRRRGQEARLRCSPMKGHSHVYWYRQLPEEGLKFMVYLQKENIIDESGMPKERFSAEFPKEGPSILRIQQVVRGDSAAYFCASSPQGEVGNSPLHFGNGTRLTVT.

The chain joins TRBV7-3 to TRBJ1-1; 8 bases are a match to TRBD1. This CDR3 has 15 residues. The V and J ends lost 4 bases and 1 base, in that order; junction bases with no gene match: 5. The germline V gene encodes CDR1 SGHTA and CDR2 FQGTGA. CDR3 sequence (DNA): TGTGCCAGCAGCTCCTTAGGGACAGGGAACACTGAAGCTTTCTTT. Its protein is CASSSLGTGNTEAFF.

The chain is built from TRBV2 and TRBJ2-5, with 7 bases identical to TRBD2. Trimming cost V 6 bases and J 1 base; bases outside gene matches: 8. CDR3 size: 15 residues. From germline, CDR1 is SNHLY and CDR2 FYNNEI. CDR3 nucleotides: TGTGCCAGCAGCCCCCCCGGGGGGATCCAAGAGACCCAGTACTTC. The encoded protein is CASSPPGGIQETQYF. Full variable domain (rest looked up from reference TRBV2 and TRBJ2-5): EPEVTQTPSHQVTQMGQEVILRCVPISNHLYFYWYRQILGQKVEFLVSFYNNEISEKSEIFDDQFSVERPDGSNFTLKIRSTKLEDSAMYFCASSPPGGIQETQYFGPGTRLLVL.

The V gene is TRBV6-5, the J gene TRBJ2-5, with D maybe TRBD1 (5 bases). V gave up 6 bases and J gave up 5 bases, with 13 bases separating them. Germline lookup yields CDR1 MNHEY and CDR2 SVGAGI. This CDR3 comprises 13 residues. CDR3 sequence: CASRDTGRETQYF. CDR3 DNA sequence: TGTGCCAGCAGGGACACTGGCCGGGAGACCCAGTACTTC.

V gene TRBV3-1 (or the pseudogene TRBV3-2) combines with J gene TRBJ1-6, with TRBD1 identical over 7 bases. This CDR3 contains 18 residues. Germline V gene data show CDR1 as LGHDT and CDR2 as YNNKEL (reference sequence). The junction had 7 bases not matched to a gene; V was cut back by 0 bases and J by 2 bases. In DNA form, the CDR3 reads TGTGCCAGCAGCCAAGATCCAGGGGGTAGGCCCTATAATTCACCCCTCCACTTT. Protein: CASSQDPGGRPYNSPLHF.

Only one count was recorded for this clone. The V call is TRBV28, the J call TRBJ1-6; D unclear. This CDR3 is built from 14 residues. V shed 3 bases and J shed 10 bases, with 13 bases lying between them. Looked up from germline, CDR1 is MDHEN and CDR2 is SYDVKM. The CDR3 spells CASSFAGVGSPLHF. CDR3 sequence (DNA): TGTGCCAGCAGTTTTGCTGGCGTGGGCTCACCCCTCCACTTT.

This chain uses TRBV29-1 with TRBJ2-7, with TRBD1 matching over 9 bases. The CDR3 runs 14 residues. Germline-derived CDR1 and CDR2 are SQVTM and ANQGSEA. V dropped 2 bases and J dropped 2; count of bases not matched to a gene: 4. The CDR3 spells CSVELGTGPYEQYF. The CDR3 DNA reads TGCAGCGTTGAATTGGGGACAGGGCCCTACGAGCAGTACTTC.

This clone is a singleton in its sample. V gene TRBV15 combines with J gene TRBJ2-1; tentative D call: TRBD1 (5 bases). Germline CDR1 LNHNV, CDR2 YYDKDF (reference sequence). The ends were cut back, 3 bases at V and 6 bases at J, with 9 bases in the middle. The CDR3 extends over 13 amino acids. CDR3 bases: TGTGCCACCAGCAGGGACATCTTCAATGAGCAGTTCTTC. Its translation is CATSRDIFNEQFF.

The chain links TRBV5-4 to TRBJ2-5; D is uncertain. Germline V gene lookup returns CDR1 SGHNT and CDR2 YYREEE (reference sequence). V was clipped by 3 bases and J by 1 base, with 7 bases between them. CDR3 size: 13 residues. CDR3 in amino acids: CASSSESQETQYF. CDR3 DNA: TGTGCCAGCAGCTCAGAATCCCAAGAGACCCAGTACTTC. Looking up the rest from reference TRBV5-4 and TRBJ2-5 gives the full variable domain: ETGVTQSPTHLIKTRGQQVTLRCSSQSGHNTVSWYQQALGQGPQFIFQYYREEENGRGNFPPRFSGLQFPNYSSELNVNALELDDSALYLCASSSESQETQYFGPGTRLLVL.

Only a few counts were recorded for this clone. CDR3 nucleotide sequence: TGTGCCAGCAGCCGGCGGCGGGACGAGCAGTACTTC. Translated, it gives CASSRRRDEQYF. The rearrangement joins TRBV28 to TRBJ2-7; maybe TRBD2 (5 bases). The ends were cut back, 6 bases at V and 5 bases at J, with 11 bases in the middle. Germline CDR1 is MDHEN and CDR2 is SYDVKM. CDR3 length: 12 residues.

This chain uses TRBV14 with TRBJ2-1, with 9 bases fitting TRBD2. CDR3 size: 14 residues. The trim removed 1 base at V and 9 bases at J, leaving 4 bases unmatched. Germline V CDR1 and CDR2: SGHDN, FVKESK. This CDR3 is CASSQGGLASEQFF. In nucleotides, the CDR3 is TGTGCCAGCAGCCAAGGAGGACTAGCGTCTGAGCAGTTCTTC.

This clone was picked up one time. This sequence joins TRBV6-5 and TRBJ1-5; D is ambiguous. V dropped 7 bases and J dropped 0 bases, with 10 bases sitting between them. Germline V gives CDR1 MNHEY, CDR2 SVGAGI. CDR3 length equals 14 residues. CDR3 loop: CASIPIHSNQPQHF. DNA of the CDR3: TGTGCCAGCATTCCCATACATAGCAATCAGCCCCAGCATTTT.

The chain has TRBV6-5 and TRBJ2-7, with D possibly TRBD2 on 5 matching bases. The CDR3 sequence is 13 residues long. V was shortened by 4 bases and J by 7 bases, with 14 bases between the two germline ends. Germline V gene data show CDR1 as MNHEY and CDR2 as SVGAGI. The CDR3 region is CASSFDTRGEQYF. The CDR3 nucleotides are TGTGCCAGCAGTTTCGACACCCGGGGAGAGCAGTACTTC.

The chain carries TRBV4-1 and TRBJ1-1, with TRBD1 as a possible D gene (5 bases). Trimming took off 4 bases at V and 2 bases at J, with 11 bases between the two ends. Germline V gene sequence: CDR1 MGHRA, CDR2 YSYEKL. The CDR3 totals 14 residues. CDR3: CASSPGSGNTEAFF. CDR3 bases: TGCGCCAGCAGCCCAGGGTCGGGTAACACTGAAGCTTTCTTT.

The chain links TRBV6-2 or TRBV6-3 to TRBJ1-1; D is ambiguous. The germline CDR1 and CDR2 sequences are MNHEY and SVGEGT. CDR3 size: 17 residues. V was shortened by 5 bases and J by 9 bases, with 28 bases between the two germline ends. The CDR3 sequence is CASSPRQSLPRLLKAFF. The DNA for the CDR3 is TGTGCCAGCAGTCCCCGTCAAAGCCTCCCACGTTTACTTAAAGCTTTCTTT.

This chain links TRBV5-6 with TRBJ2-6, with 8 bases fitting TRBD1. CDR3 length equals 18 residues. CDR1 and CDR2 (germline): SGHDT, YYEEEE. V was clipped by 4 bases and J by 0 bases; unmatched bases: 9. In nucleotides, the CDR3 is TGTGCCAGCAGCGTCGCAGGGGGCTACCACTCTGGGGCCAACGTCCTGACTTTC. Translating it yields CASSVAGGYHSGANVLTF.

The gene calls are TRBV15 and TRBJ2-7; 7 bases agree with TRBD1. Germline CDR1 and CDR2: LNHNV and YYDKDF (reference sequence). The CDR3 runs to 14 residues. Germline trimming cut 5 bases from V and 3 bases from J; bases unmatched to any gene: 7. CDR3 residues: CATSLGTVSYEQYF. The CDR3 DNA reads as TGTGCCACCAGCCTAGGGACAGTTAGCTACGAGCAGTACTTC.

The DNA of the CDR3 is TGCGCCAGCAGCTTGGATAGTAGCTCCTACAATGAGCAGTTCTTC. Its protein product is CASSLDSSSYNEQFF. This chain links TRBV5-1 with TRBJ2-1; no reliable D call. V lost 0 bases and J lost 0, with 7 bases in between. Germline values: CDR1 SGHRS, CDR2 YFSETQ. The CDR3 consists of 15 residues.

This chain joins TRBV12-5 and TRBJ2-5; 7 bases map to TRBD1. Germline V gene sequence: CDR1 LGHNT, CDR2 FRNRAP. The V and J ends lost 0 bases and 7 bases, in that order; junction bases with no gene match: 5. The CDR3 runs to 14 residues. CDR3: CASGLVQGKGTQYF. The CDR3 bases are TGTGCTAGTGGTTTGGTACAGGGGAAAGGGACCCAGTACTTC.

The V gene is TRBV5-1, the J gene TRBJ2-3, with a weak D call TRBD1 (5 bases). V was pared by 1 base and J by 2 bases, with 11 bases between. In germline, CDR1 is SGHRS, CDR2 YFSETQ. The CDR3 has 15 residues. Here the CDR3 reads CASSLQGTNTDTQYF. In nucleotides, the CDR3 is TGCGCCAGCAGCTTGCAGGGAACCAACACAGATACGCAGTATTTT.

A few counts support this clone. J is TRBJ2-5 and V is TRBV19, with 10 nucleotides matching TRBD2. The CDR3 loop spans 15 amino acids. The ends lost 8 bases at V and 0 bases at J; junction bases unmatched: 6. The germline V gene encodes CDR1 LNHDA and CDR2 SQIVND (reference sequence). The CDR3: CASGRAGGYQETQYF. Written as DNA, the CDR3 is TGTGCCAGTGGGAGAGCGGGAGGGTACCAAGAGACCCAGTACTTC.

This chain connects TRBV6-5 to TRBJ1-6; TRBD1 might be the D (6 bases). This CDR3 spans 15 amino acids. The germline gives CDR1 MNHEY, CDR2 SVGAGI. V was trimmed by 0 bases and J by 7 bases, leaving 10 bases between them. Here the CDR3 reads CASSYSAGANSPLHF. The CDR3 bases are TGTGCCAGCAGTTACTCGGCAGGGGCGAATTCACCCCTCCACTTT.

This clone turned up a few times. The chain has TRBV11-2 and TRBJ2-7; possible D gene TRBD1, 5 bases. The V end lost 6 bases, the J end lost 4 bases, and 16 bases lay between the germline ends. The CDR3 runs 14 residues. Germline V lookup: CDR1 SGHAT, CDR2 FQNNGV. Written as DNA, the CDR3 is TGTGCCAGCAGTTACGGCGCAGGGAAGTACGAGCAGTACTTC. Encoded protein: CASSYGAGKYEQYF.

This chain connects TRBV3-1 (or the pseudogene TRBV3-2) to TRBJ2-3, with TRBD1 matching 9 bases. Germline CDR1 LGHDT, CDR2 YNNKEL (reference sequence). V shed 4 bases and J 5 bases; nucleotides not matched to a gene: 4. This CDR3 contains 14 residues. CDR3 region: CASSLTGGLDTQYF. DNA of the CDR3: TGTGCCAGCAGCCTGACAGGGGGGCTAGATACGCAGTATTTT.

The chain links TRBV7-9 to TRBJ2-2; D is ambiguous. The CDR3 length is 16 residues. Trimming pared 0 bases from V and 0 bases from J, leaving 8 bases between. CDR1 is SEHNR, CDR2 FQNEAQ, per germline (reference sequence). CDR3 sequence: CASSLATTPNTGELFF. The CDR3 DNA sequence: TGTGCCAGCAGCTTAGCTACGACACCGAACACCGGGGAGCTGTTTTTT.